This record looks at one TCR beta chain sequence and its context. The study sampled nominally healthy donors, though unrecorded immune exposures were likely. CDR3 length equals 16 residues. J gave up 1 base and V 5 bases, and 7 bases lay outside the gene matches. Per germline, CDR1 PRHDT and CDR2 FYEKMQ (reference sequence). The sample is drawn from a study of cytomegalovirus exposure and HLA in healthy donors. PCR was performed using 60 Vbeta and 13 Jbeta primers. Profiling relied on immunoSEQ multiplex PCR, and the TCRdb table lists in-frame clones only, not all of them. The sample consists of some 120,000 clones, approximately 85% of them appearing once.

The sample was PBMCs. The sequence came from a woman aged 25 to 45 in good health and CMV-seropositive. The chain uses TRBV13 and TRBJ2-7; 11 bases are a match to TRBD1. In nucleotides, the CDR3 is TGTGCCAGCAGCGGCGGGACAGGGGGGTCTTCCTACGAGCAGTACTTC. As protein: CASSGGTGGSSYEQYF.